This T cell receptor beta chain is from a study of T cells in Graves' hyperthyroidism and ophthalmopathy. General study points: It was a median around 6 months before onset that the model predicted ophthalmopathy. Ophthalmopathy was distinguished from stable hyperthyroidism by 13 V-J signatures.

Ophthalmopathy patients had Clinical Activity Score at least 3, NOSPECS grade at least 4, duration under 3 months. On the basis of clinical symptoms, serum thyroxine and TRAb, thyroid ultrasound and orbital computed tomography, diagnoses were made. A remark on this clonotype: Its antigen remains unknown.

Regions amplified from RNA transcripts were the TCR beta CDR3 regions. Carried out on the TCR CDR3, a first-round RT-PCR used the HTBI primer set. MiXCR, applied by TCRdb to the multiplex PCR reads, yields one record per CDR3 protein. The table includes about 610,000 distinct CDR3 sequences, roughly 14% detected once. Germline trimming cut 11 bases from V and 1 base from J; bases unmatched to any gene: 6. CDR3 length: 13 amino acids. The V gene's germline CDR1 is KGHDR and CDR2 SFDVKD. Sequencing input: blood. The receptor was derived from a woman between 40 and 50 years old with Graves' ophthalmopathy. The V gene is TRBV24-1, the J gene TRBJ1-1; 7 positions agree with TRBD1. CDR3 DNA: TGTGCCATACAAGACAGGGCGAACACTGAAGCTTTCTTT. Translation gives CAIQDRANTEAFF.